This T cell receptor beta chain came from a study of T cell responses to AZD1222 COVID-19 vaccine. Germline V CDR1 and CDR2: KGHSH, LQKENI. There are 15 residues in the CDR3. On this clone: A read error may produce the germline difference seen at one junction end.

Profiled with immunoSEQ multiplex PCR; TCRdb holds only in-frame clones, not every one. The sample lists 60,000 to 75,000 clones; about four fifths were seen once. This TCR derives from an adult who received the AZD1222 COVID-19 vaccine. The chain joins TRBV18 to TRBJ2-7, with D perhaps matching TRBD1 or TRBD2 (6 bases each). This specimen consisted of peripheral blood, obtained 28 days after the second AZD1222 dose. The CDR3 protein is CASSPLEGGSYEQYF. CDR3 bases: TGTGCCAGCTCCCCACTAGAGGGGGGCTCCTACGAGCAGTACTTC. Based on the CDR3 plus reference TRBV18 and TRBJ2-7, the full variable domain is NAGVMQNPRHLVRRRGQEARLRCSPMKGHSHVYWYRQLPEEGLKFMVYLQKENIIDESGMPKERFSAEFPKEGPSILRIQQVVRGDSAAYFCASSPLEGGSYEQYFGPGTRLTVT.